The rows below give T cell receptor beta chains drawn from one sample of a study of T-cell memory formation after mild COVID-19. MiXCR, applied by TCRdb to the 5' RACE reads, yields one record per CDR3 protein. The table has under 90,000 distinct CDR3 sequences, roughly 14% seen once. Sequenced material: PBMCs or a T cell subset sorted from them (not recorded which). These TCRs come from an adult woman who had mild COVID-19 (a few samples of this study predate the infection). Cell type and time point are not known. The CDR3 runs from the conserved cysteine through the conserved F or W. Each record gives: clone size, D gene, J gene, V gene, CDR3 DNA, CDR3 protein. The D gene is left open where the match is weak. Some rows mark clone size as missing; the rest say once, few, many or name a class of expanded clone.

NA	NA	TRBJ1-2	TRBV6-5	TGTGCCAGCAGTTACGGGGTCGGCTACACCTTC	CASSYGVGYTF
NA	NA	TRBJ2-2	TRBV5-1	TGCGCCAGCAGCCAGATACAGGGTCCCACCGGGGAGCTGTTTTTT	CASSQIQGPTGELFF
NA	TRBD1	TRBJ2-1	TRBV29-1	TGCAGCGTTGATGAGGGACAGGGGTTCATGTATGAGCAGTTCTTC	CSVDEGQGFMYEQFF
few	TRBD1	TRBJ1-1	TRBV5-1	TGCGCCAGCAGTAAGGGACAGGGAGAAACTGAAGCTTTCTTT	CASSKGQGETEAFF
few	NA	TRBJ2-5	TRBV7-9	TGTGCCAGCAGCTTATCACTTAGCGGACCCGAACAGTACTTC	CASSLSLSGPEQYF
many	TRBD1	TRBJ2-2	TRBV4-2	TGTGCCAGCAGCCGAAGACAGGGGGCTTCCACCGGGGAGCTGTTTTTT	CASSRRQGASTGELFF
NA	NA	TRBJ2-6	TRBV12-3/TRBV12-4	TGTGCCAGCACCAAGGGGGGGTCTGGGGCCAACGTCCTGACTTTC	CASTKGGSGANVLTF
few	TRBD2	TRBJ2-3	TRBV7-3	TGTGCCAGCAGTATAAGCGGGAGCGGGACAGATACGCAGTATTTT	CASSISGSGTDTQYF
NA	TRBD2	TRBJ2-1	TRBV12-3/TRBV12-4	TGTGCCAGCAGCCCCCTGGCGGGAGAGCTCTACAATGAGCAGTTCTTC	CASSPLAGELYNEQFF
NA	NA	TRBJ2-7	TRBV15	TGTGCCACCAGCGGGAGCGGGTTCCCCTACGAGCAGTACTTC	CATSGSGFPYEQYF
NA	NA	TRBJ2-1	TRBV5-6	TGTGCCAGCAGCTTGGTCGGCGTTGGGGCCAATGAGCAGTTCTTC	CASSLVGVGANEQFF
NA	NA	TRBJ1-2	TRBV7-2	TGTGCCAGCAGCCCCTCCGGGACACGATCTAACTATGGCTACACCTTC	CASSPSGTRSNYGYTF
few	NA	TRBJ2-2	TRBV7-2	TGTGCCAGCACCCAGACCGGGGAGCTGTTTTTT	CASTQTGELFF
few	NA	TRBJ2-1	TRBV18	TGTGCCAGCTCATCAGACACGAGCTCCTACAATGAGCAGTTCTTC	CASSSDTSSYNEQFF
NA	NA	TRBJ2-1	TRBV7-9	TGTGCCAGCAGTCCCAGGGGAAGCGAGCAGTTCTTC	CASSPRGSEQFF
NA	NA	TRBJ2-1	TRBV27	TGTGCCAGCAGTTCGAGTCTGAACAATGAGCAGTTCTTC	CASSSSLNNEQFF
few	NA	TRBJ2-3	TRBV2	TGTGCCAGCAGTGAAGGGGCTAGCGACACAGATACGCAGTATTTT	CASSEGASDTDTQYF
NA	NA	TRBJ2-7	TRBV10-3	TGTGCCATCGGCCAGGCCGCCTACGAGCAGTACTTC	CAIGQAAYEQYF
few	NA	TRBJ2-3	TRBV19	TGTGCCAGTAGTATGAGGGCCCCGGTTGGCGATACGCAGTATTTT	CASSMRAPVGDTQYF
few	NA	TRBJ2-7	TRBV24-1	TGTGCCACCAGTGGCCACGCCTCCTACGAGCAGTACTTC	CATSGHASYEQYF
NA	NA	TRBJ2-4	TRBV7-2	TGTGCCAGCAGCTCACCCTTATATTCAGCCAAAAACATTCAGTACTTC	CASSSPLYSAKNIQYF
few	NA	TRBJ2-1	TRBV12-3/TRBV12-4	TGTGCCAGCAGTTTAGCGCTACTCCCTGAGCAGTTCTTC	CASSLALLPEQFF
NA	TRBD2	TRBJ2-1	TRBV29-1	TGCAGCGCCCGCGCTAGCGGGGGGTGGAATGAGCAGTTCTTC	CSARASGGWNEQFF
NA	TRBD1	TRBJ2-7	TRBV30	TGTGCCTGGAGTAGGGGGACAGCTACCTTGGGCTCCTACGAGCAGTACTTC	CAWSRGTATLGSYEQYF
few	NA	TRBJ2-3	TRBV7-9	TGTGCCAGCAGACCAGGAAGAGAGACGCAGTATTTT	CASRPGRETQYF
few	NA	TRBJ2-1	TRBV11-2	TGTGCCAGCAGCTTAGACAGGGGCCCCAACCCTCTCTACAATGAGCAGTTCTTC	CASSLDRGPNPLYNEQFF
few	NA	TRBJ2-3	TRBV7-3	TGTGCCAGCAGCTTAAGGGGGATTCGCACAGATACGCAGTATTTT	CASSLRGIRTDTQYF
few	TRBD1	TRBJ2-5	TRBV4-1	TGCGCCAGCAGCCAGCCCCGGGACAGGGGGGGGACCCAGTACTTC	CASSQPRDRGGTQYF
few	TRBD2	TRBJ2-7	TRBV9	TGTGCCAGCAGCGTAGGGTCTAGCGGGTACGAGCAGTACTTC	CASSVGSSGYEQYF
NA	NA	TRBJ1-4	TRBV24-1	TGTGCCACCAGTGATAGGGACGAAAAACTGTTTTTT	CATSDRDEKLFF
NA	NA	TRBJ2-5	TRBV7-9	TGTGCCAGCAGCCCCCGGACAGACCTAACGTACCAAGAGACCCAGTACTTC	CASSPRTDLTYQETQYF
NA	NA	TRBJ1-1	TRBV6-2/TRBV6-3	TGTGCCAGCAGTGCGCCCAGGTATGGGAGGGCTGAAGCTTTCTTT	CASSAPRYGRAEAFF
NA	NA	TRBJ2-1	TRBV6-5	TGTGCCAGCAGTCCCGGGGCACTTGAGCAGTTCTTC	CASSPGALEQFF
few	NA	TRBJ1-5	TRBV27	TGTGCCAGCAGTTTCGCAGGGAACCATCAGCCCCAGCATTTT	CASSFAGNHQPQHF
NA	NA	TRBJ1-5	TRBV5-6	TGTGCCAGCAGCTTGGCAAGGGTTTACAATCAGCCCCAGCATTTT	CASSLARVYNQPQHF
NA	NA	TRBJ2-7	TRBV7-8	TGTGCCAGCAGCTTATTTGAAGGGGAAAACGAGCAGTACTTC	CASSLFEGENEQYF
many	NA	TRBJ1-1	TRBV29-1	TGCAGCGTTGTACCCTTCCTCTTT	CSVVPFLF
NA	NA	TRBJ2-1	TRBV27	TGTGCCAGCATCATTTTCGGTCCAGCGAACAGATACAATGAGCAGTTCTTC	CASIIFGPANRYNEQFF
many	NA	TRBJ2-1	TRBV5-4	TGTGCCAGCAGCTTGGCCGAACAGTACAATGAGCAGTTCTTC	CASSLAEQYNEQFF
NA	NA	TRBJ1-2	TRBV29-1	TGCAGCGTTAAGTCGTTATATGGCTACACCTTC	CSVKSLYGYTF
few	NA	TRBJ2-4	TRBV20-1	TGCAGTGCTAGAGATCCTTCGGCGCGCAGTCAGTACTTC	CSARDPSARSQYF
few	TRBD2	TRBJ2-1	TRBV6-5	TGTGCCAGCAGTCTTTTAGCGGGGGGTCCCTACAATGAGCAGTTCTTC	CASSLLAGGPYNEQFF
NA	TRBD2	TRBJ2-1	TRBV7-2	TGTGCCAGCAGCTTATCGAAGACTAGCGGGATTCGGCGATATGAGCAGTTCTTC	CASSLSKTSGIRRYEQFF
NA	NA	TRBJ2-3	TRBV5-6	TGTGCCAGCAGCCTCGGGACCATCAGGGGCCCAGATACGCAGTATTTT	CASSLGTIRGPDTQYF
NA	NA	TRBJ2-1	TRBV11-2	TGTGCCAGCAGCTTATCGACGGCCTTTTCCCAGGGGGAGCAGTTCTTC	CASSLSTAFSQGEQFF
NA	NA	TRBJ2-7	TRBV12-3/TRBV12-4	TGTGCCAGCAGTTTTCCAAACCCCGACGCCGCCGAGCAGTACTTC	CASSFPNPDAAEQYF
many	TRBD1	TRBJ2-1	TRBV5-1	TGCGCCAGCGGTGGGGCAGGGGGCGTGGAGCAGTTCTTC	CASGGAGGVEQFF
NA	TRBD2	TRBJ2-5	TRBV5-6	TGTGCCAGCAGTTATAGGACTAGCGGGTGGGAAGAGACCCAGTACTTC	CASSYRTSGWEETQYF
NA	NA	TRBJ1-1	TRBV29-1	TGCAGCGTGGAAGGGGGTGAAAACACTGAAGCTTTCTTT	CSVEGGENTEAFF
few	NA	TRBJ2-7	TRBV10-3	TGTGCCATCAGGGACACCCACTACGAGCAGTACTTC	CAIRDTHYEQYF
few	TRBD2	TRBJ2-2	TRBV4-2	TGTGCCAGCAGCCACACAAAGGGACTAGCGGGAGCCGGGGAGCTGTTTTTT	CASSHTKGLAGAGELFF
NA	TRBD1	TRBJ2-1	TRBV24-1	TGTGCCACCAGTAAGACAGGGGATAATGAGCAGTTCTTC	CATSKTGDNEQFF
few	TRBD1	TRBJ1-5	TRBV5-1	TGCGCCAGCAGGGCCGGGACAGGGGGCGGTTTTAGCAATCAGCCCCAGCATTTT	CASRAGTGGGFSNQPQHF